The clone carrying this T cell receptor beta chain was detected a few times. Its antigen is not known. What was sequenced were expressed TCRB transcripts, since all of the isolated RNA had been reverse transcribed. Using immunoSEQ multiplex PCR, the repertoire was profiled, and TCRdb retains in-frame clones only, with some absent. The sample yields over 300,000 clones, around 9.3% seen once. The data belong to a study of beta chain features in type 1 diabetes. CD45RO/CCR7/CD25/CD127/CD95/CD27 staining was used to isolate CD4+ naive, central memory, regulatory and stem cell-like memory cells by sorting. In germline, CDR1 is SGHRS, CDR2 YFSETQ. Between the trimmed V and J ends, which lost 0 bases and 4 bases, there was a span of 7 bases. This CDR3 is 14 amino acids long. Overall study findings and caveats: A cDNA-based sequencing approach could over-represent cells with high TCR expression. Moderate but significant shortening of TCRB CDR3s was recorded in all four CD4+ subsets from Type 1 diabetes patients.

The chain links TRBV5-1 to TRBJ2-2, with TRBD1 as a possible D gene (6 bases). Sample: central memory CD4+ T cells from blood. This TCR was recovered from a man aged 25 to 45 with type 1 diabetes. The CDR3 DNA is TGCGCCAGCAGCTTGGCAGGGGCCACCGGGGAGCTGTTTTTT. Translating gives CASSLAGATGELFF.